This section outlines one T cell receptor beta chain sequence together with its context. Assay used: immunoSEQ multiplex PCR; TCRdb lists only in-frame clones, some missing. The profile shows around 380,000 clones, more than 65% of them singletons. The data are from a study of blood T cell repertoires in COVID-19. About the study: Acute-phase and convalescent COVID-19 samples originated in the United States, Italy and Spain.

The sequence came from a human donor with acute or convalescent COVID-19. The donor label of this sample is uncertain. The sequencing sample was made of peripheral blood.

The CDR3 spells CASSSPPAGGYTF. CDR3 coding DNA: TGTGCCAGCAGCTCCCCCCCGGCAGGGGGCTACACCTTC. The J gene is TRBJ1-2, the V gene TRBV7-2; a possible D gene is TRBD1 (5 bases). The CDR3 sequence is 13 residues long. V was cut by 4 bases and J by 8 bases, with 14 bases left in between. Germline V gene sequence: CDR1 SGHTA, CDR2 FQGNSA.